This T cell receptor (beta chain) was profiled in a study of shared clonotypes between healthy human individuals. Study background: A donor's plate count was three for CD4 naive and three for CD4 memory; CD8 naive had two and CD8 memory one.

Looked up from germline, CDR1 is SNHLY and CDR2 is FYNNEI. The V gene lost 10 bases and the J gene lost 3 bases, with 10 bases spanning the gap. The CDR3 is made up of 11 amino acids. Assay: immunoSEQ multiplex PCR; the TCRdb copy retains only in-frame clones and omits some. The sample yields hundreds of thousands of clones, roughly 95% seen once. CD45RO-negative, CCR7-positively selected cells formed the naive CD8 fraction, excluding terminally differentiated effector memory CD45RA+ cells. The receptor was isolated from a young woman in good health. The sequenced material came from naive CD8+ T cells sorted from blood. The genes are TRBV2 and TRBJ2-7, with D possibly being TRBD2 (6 bases). The CDR3 is CATGTDYEQYF. In DNA, the CDR3 is TGTGCCACCGGGACTGACTACGAGCAGTACTTC.